The 3 T cell receptor beta chains presented below share a single source sample, sequenced in a study of vaccination effects on CD4 cells after COVID-19. Assay: immunoSEQ multiplex PCR; the TCRdb copy retains only in-frame clones and omits some. The table has roughly 70,000 clones, roughly two thirds seen once. Viral peptide pool expansion of antigen-specific CD4+ T cells preceded sequencing in the ViraFEST assay. CD4+ T cell isolation took place after approximately ten days of culture. The person had a PCR-confirmed SARS-CoV-2 infection during March to December 2020. No antigen has been identified for these receptors. The source material was CD4+ T cells from PBMCs cultured with HIV peptides, sampled before COVID-19 vaccination. Regarding subset: HIV-1 Nef peptide pool negative control/reference culture. The receptors come from a human donor who had a prior SARS-CoV-2 infection.

V and J are TRBV9 and TRBJ2-5; 7 positions match TRBD2. The CDR3 has 14 amino acids. The germline V gene encodes CDR1 SGDLS and CDR2 YYNGEE. The trim removed 4 bases at V and 2 bases at J, leaving 5 bases unmatched. DNA for the CDR3: TGTGCCAGCAGCCCCCTCGGGGGGCAAGAGACCCAGTACTTC. This encodes CASSPLGGQETQYF.

V is TRBV7-2 and J is TRBJ1-5, with no clear D. Germline lookup yields CDR1 SGHTA and CDR2 FQGNSA. V was trimmed by 1 base and J by 5 bases, leaving 6 bases between them. The CDR3 covers 13 residues. CDR3 protein: CASSLVDHQPQHF. In nucleotides, the CDR3 is TGTGCCAGCAGCTTAGTGGACCATCAGCCCCAGCATTTT. The full variable domain, completed using reference TRBV7-2 and TRBJ1-5, is GAGVSQSPSNKVTEKGKDVELRCDPISGHTALYWYRQSLGQGLEFLIYFQGNSAPDKSGLPSDRFSAERTGGSVSTLTIQRTQQEDSAVYLCASSLVDHQPQHFGDGTRLSIL.

J is TRBJ2-7 and V is TRBV5-1; 7 positions match TRBD2. Losses at the gene ends were 1 base for V and 3 bases for J; bases not matched to a gene: 7. Germline V CDR1 and CDR2: SGHRS, YFSETQ. The CDR3 is made up of 15 amino acids. The CDR3 region is CASSLMARGVYEQYF. The CDR3, as DNA: TGCGCCAGCAGCTTGATGGCTCGGGGGGTCTACGAGCAGTACTTC.